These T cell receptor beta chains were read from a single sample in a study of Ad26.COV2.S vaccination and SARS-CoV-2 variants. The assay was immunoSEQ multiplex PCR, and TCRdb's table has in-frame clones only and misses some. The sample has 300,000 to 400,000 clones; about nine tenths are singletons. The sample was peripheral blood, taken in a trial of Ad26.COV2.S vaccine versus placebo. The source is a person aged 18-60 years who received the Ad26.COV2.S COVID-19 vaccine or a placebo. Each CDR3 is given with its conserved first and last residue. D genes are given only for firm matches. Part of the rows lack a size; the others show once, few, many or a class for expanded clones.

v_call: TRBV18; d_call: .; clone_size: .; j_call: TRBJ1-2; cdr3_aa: CASSPSGEHYGYTF; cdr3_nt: TGTGCCAGCTCACCCTCCGGAGAACACTATGGCTACACCTTC
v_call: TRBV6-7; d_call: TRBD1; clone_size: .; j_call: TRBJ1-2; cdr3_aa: CASSWRTGASFNYGYTF; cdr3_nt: TGTGCCAGCAGTTGGAGGACAGGGGCCTCTTTTAACTATGGCTACACCTTC
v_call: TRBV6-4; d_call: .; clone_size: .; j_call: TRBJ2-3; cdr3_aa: CASSDSKMAEPSTDTQYF; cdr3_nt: TGTGCCAGCAGTGACTCGAAAATGGCAGAGCCTAGCACAGATACGCAGTATTTT
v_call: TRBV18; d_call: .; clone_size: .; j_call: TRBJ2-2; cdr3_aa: CASSPLRGNTGELFF; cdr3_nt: TGTGCCAGCTCACCCCTGCGGGGCAACACCGGGGAGCTGTTTTTT
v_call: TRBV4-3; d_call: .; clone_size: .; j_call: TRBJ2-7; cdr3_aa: CASSQGPGEYEQYF; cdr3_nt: TGCGCCAGCAGCCAAGGCCCCGGGGAGTACGAGCAGTACTTC
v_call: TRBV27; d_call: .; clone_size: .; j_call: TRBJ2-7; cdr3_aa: CASSLSRTNEQYF; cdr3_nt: TGTGCCAGCAGTTTATCGAGGACCAACGAGCAGTACTTC
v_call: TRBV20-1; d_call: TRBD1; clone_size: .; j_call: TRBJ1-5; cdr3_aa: CSASLSAQQGTYSNQPQHF; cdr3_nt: TGCAGTGCTAGTTTGTCCGCCCAACAGGGGACTTATAGCAATCAGCCCCAGCATTTT
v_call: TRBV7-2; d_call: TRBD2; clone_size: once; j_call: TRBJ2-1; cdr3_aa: CASTRAGGTEQFF; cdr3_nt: TGTGCCAGCACCAGGGCGGGGGGCACTGAGCAGTTCTTC
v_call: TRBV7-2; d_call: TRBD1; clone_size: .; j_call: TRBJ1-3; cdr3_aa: CASSLGINRGSGNTIYF; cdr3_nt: TGTGCCAGCAGCTTGGGGATTAACAGGGGTTCTGGAAACACCATATATTTT
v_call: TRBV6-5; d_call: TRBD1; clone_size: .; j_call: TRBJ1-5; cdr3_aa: CASSTGGGGNQPQHF; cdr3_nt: TGTGCCAGCAGTACAGGGGGAGGGGGCAATCAGCCCCAGCATTTT
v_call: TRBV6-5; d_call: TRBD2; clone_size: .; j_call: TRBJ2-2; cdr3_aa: CASSYETSGGIGELFF; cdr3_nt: TGTGCCAGCAGTTACGAGACTAGCGGGGGAATCGGGGAGCTGTTTTTT
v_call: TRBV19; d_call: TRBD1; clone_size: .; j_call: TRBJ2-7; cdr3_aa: CASTGTDLYEQYF; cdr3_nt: TGTGCCAGTACGGGGACAGACCTTTACGAGCAGTACTTC
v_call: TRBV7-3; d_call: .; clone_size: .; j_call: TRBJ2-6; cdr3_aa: CASSLSRTGANVLTF; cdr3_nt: TGTGCCAGCAGCTTAAGTCGGACTGGGGCCAACGTCCTGACTTTC
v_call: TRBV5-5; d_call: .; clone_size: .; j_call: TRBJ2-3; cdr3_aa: CASSLTGGADTQYF; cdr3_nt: TGTGCCAGCAGCTTGACCGGGGGCGCAGATACGCAGTATTTT
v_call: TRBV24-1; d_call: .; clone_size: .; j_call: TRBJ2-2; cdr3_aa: CATSPGPNTGELFF; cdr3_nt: TGTGCCACCAGTCCGGGGCCGAACACCGGGGAGCTGTTTTTT
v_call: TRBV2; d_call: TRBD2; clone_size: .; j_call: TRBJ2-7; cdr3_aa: CAKTGLAGYEQYF; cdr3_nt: TGTGCCAAAACGGGACTAGCGGGCTACGAGCAGTACTTC
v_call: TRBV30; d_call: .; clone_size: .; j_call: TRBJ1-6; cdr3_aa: CAWRRGANNLPLHF; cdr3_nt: TGTGCCTGGAGGAGGGGGGCGAATAATTTACCCCTCCACTTT
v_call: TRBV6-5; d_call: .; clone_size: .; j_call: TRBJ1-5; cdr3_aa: CASRAGYSNQPQHF; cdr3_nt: TGTGCCAGCAGGGCGGGTTATAGCAATCAGCCCCAGCATTTT
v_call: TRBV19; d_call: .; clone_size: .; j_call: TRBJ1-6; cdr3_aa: CASSTSSYNSPLHF; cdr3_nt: TGTGCCAGTAGTACGAGCTCCTATAATTCACCCCTCCACTTT
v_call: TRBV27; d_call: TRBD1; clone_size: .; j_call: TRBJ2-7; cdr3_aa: CASSLTPGQSYEQYF; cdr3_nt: TGTGCCAGCAGTTTAACACCGGGACAGTCCTACGAGCAGTACTTC
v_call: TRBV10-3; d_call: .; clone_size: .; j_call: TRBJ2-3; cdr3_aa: CAISERGILADTQYF; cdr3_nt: TGTGCCATCAGTGAGCGAGGTATCCTAGCGGATACGCAGTATTTT
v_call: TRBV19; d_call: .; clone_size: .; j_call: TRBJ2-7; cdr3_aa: CASGTSYEQYF; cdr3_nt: TGTGCTTCAGGGACCTCCTACGAGCAGTACTTC
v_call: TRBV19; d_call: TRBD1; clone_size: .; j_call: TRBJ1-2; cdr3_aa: CASSQTGTNYGYTF; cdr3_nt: TGTGCCAGTAGCCAGACAGGGACCAACTATGGCTACACCTTC
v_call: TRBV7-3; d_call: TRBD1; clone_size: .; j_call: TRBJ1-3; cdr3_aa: CASSLTGGYGNTIYF; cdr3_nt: TGTGCCAGCAGCTTAACAGGGGGCTATGGAAACACCATATATTTT
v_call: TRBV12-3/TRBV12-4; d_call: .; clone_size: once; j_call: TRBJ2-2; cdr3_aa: CASGPTRRGELFF; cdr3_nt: TGTGCCAGCGGACCGACTAGGCGAGGGGAGCTGTTTTTT
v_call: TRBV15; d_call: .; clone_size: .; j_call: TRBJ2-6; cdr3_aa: CATSRARSGANVLTF; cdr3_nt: TGTGCCACCAGCAGAGCCAGGTCTGGGGCCAACGTCCTGACTTTC
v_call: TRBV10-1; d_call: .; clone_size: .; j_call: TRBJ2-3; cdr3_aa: CARVGAGGTDTQYF; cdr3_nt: TGCGCCCGCGTGGGGGCGGGGGGCACAGATACGCAGTATTTT
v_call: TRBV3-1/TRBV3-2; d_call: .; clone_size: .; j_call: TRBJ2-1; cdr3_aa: CASSHTQGKTYNEQFF; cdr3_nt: TGTGCCAGCAGCCATACCCAGGGGAAAACCTACAATGAGCAGTTCTTC
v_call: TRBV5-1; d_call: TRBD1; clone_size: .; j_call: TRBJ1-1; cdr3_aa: CASSLGQGAGDTEAFF; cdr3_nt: TGCGCCAGCAGCTTGGGACAGGGGGCAGGGGACACTGAAGCTTTCTTT